One and the same sample provided the 15 T cell receptor beta chains below, sequenced in a study of T cell responses to AZD1222 COVID-19 vaccine. The protocol was immunoSEQ multiplex PCR, while the TCRdb copy is restricted to in-frame clones and leaves out a portion. The table records approximately 150,000 clones, about 92% of them present only once. The input for sequencing was peripheral blood, taken 28 days after the second AZD1222 dose. The receptors stem from an adult who received the AZD1222 COVID-19 vaccine.

The genes are TRBV10-2 and TRBJ1-1; no clear D. V gave up 2 bases and J gave up 7 bases, with 11 bases separating them. The germline V gene encodes CDR1 WSHSY and CDR2 SAAADI. The CDR3 consists of 13 residues. The CDR3 sequence is CASSEASPNEAFF. CDR3 coding DNA: TGCGCCAGCAGTGAGGCGTCACCTAATGAAGCTTTCTTT.

The J gene is TRBJ1-4, the V gene TRBV14, with D hard to call. CDR3 length: 13 amino acids. V lost 8 bases and J lost 4, with 11 bases in between. Per germline, CDR1 SGHDN and CDR2 FVKESK. The chain's CDR3 is CASARSFNEKLFF. In nucleotides, the CDR3 is TGTGCCAGCGCCCGCAGCTTTAATGAAAAACTGTTTTTT.

The chain joins TRBV11-2 to TRBJ2-2; either TRBD1 or TRBD2 may fit D (5 bases each). The CDR3 has 16 amino acids. Germline CDR1 SGHAT, CDR2 FQNNGV. V was trimmed by 5 bases and J by 2 bases, leaving 15 bases between them. The CDR3 spells CASSQDPGRNTGELFF. The CDR3 DNA is TGTGCCAGCAGCCAAGACCCAGGGAGAAACACCGGGGAGCTGTTTTTT. Full variable domain (rest looked up from reference TRBV11-2 and TRBJ2-2): EAGVAQSPRYKIIEKRQSVAFWCNPISGHATLYWYQQILGQGPKLLIQFQNNGVVDDSQLPKDRFSAERLKGVDSTLKIQPAKLEDSAVYLCASSQDPGRNTGELFFGEGSRLTVL.

V gene TRBV28 combines with J gene TRBJ1-4; 7 bases align to TRBD1. The CDR3 extends over 14 amino acids. The germline gives CDR1 MDHEN, CDR2 SYDVKM. The ends lost 4 bases at V and 3 bases at J; junction bases unmatched: 2. Here the CDR3 reads CASSSGTANEKLFF. DNA for the CDR3: TGTGCCAGCAGTTCCGGGACAGCTAATGAAAAACTGTTTTTT. Filled out from reference TRBV28 and TRBJ1-4, the complete variable domain reads DVKVTQSSRYLVKRTGEKVFLECVQDMDHENMFWYRQDPGLGLRLIYFSYDVKMKEKGDIPEGYSVSREKKERFSLILESASTNQTSMYLCASSSGTANEKLFFGSGTQLSVL.

The chain recombines TRBV19 with TRBJ1-5; 9 nucleotides line up with TRBD1. Germline CDR1 LNHDA, CDR2 SQIVND (reference sequence). The ends lost 4 bases at V and 0 bases at J; junction bases unmatched: 7. CDR3 length: 17 residues. The CDR3: CASSRGQGSYSNQPQHF. CDR3 DNA: TGTGCCAGTAGTAGGGGACAGGGATCGTATAGCAATCAGCCCCAGCATTTT.

The chain employs TRBV7-2 and TRBJ2-2, with D possibly matching TRBD2 (7 bases). CDR1 and CDR2 (germline): SGHTA, FQGNSA. This CDR3 contains 15 residues. V lost 4 bases, J lost 5 bases, and 14 bases lay in between. The CDR3, as DNA: TGTGCCAGCAGCTCATCAGGGGAGGGGACCGGGGAGCTGTTTTTT. This codes for CASSSSGEGTGELFF.

The chain uses TRBV7-2 and TRBJ2-7; D is unresolved. Trimming cost V 1 base and J 3 bases, with 10 bases left between them. The germline gives CDR1 SGHTA, CDR2 FQGNSA. The CDR3 has 14 amino acids. CDR3 amino acids: CASSLVRAYYEQYF. Written as DNA, the CDR3 is TGTGCCAGCAGCTTAGTACGGGCTTACTACGAGCAGTACTTC.

The CDR3: CASTQRSSAKLFF. Here the CDR3 DNA reads TGTGCCAGCACCCAACGTAGCAGCGCGAAACTGTTTTTT. The chain carries TRBV7-2 and TRBJ1-4; no firm D call. Looked up from germline, CDR1 is SGHTA and CDR2 is FQGNSA. The CDR3 has 13 amino acids. Between the trimmed V and J ends, which lost 7 bases and 11 bases, there was a span of 17 bases.

V and J are TRBV27 and TRBJ1-6, with TRBD1 matching over 7 bases. Per germline, CDR1 MNHEY and CDR2 SMNVEV (reference sequence). The CDR3 runs to 14 residues. The V segment lost 3 bases and the J segment 11 bases; nucleotides outside the gene matches: 7. CDR3: CASSFSDRVAPLHF. As DNA, the CDR3 is TGTGCCAGCAGTTTCTCCGACAGGGTGGCACCCCTCCACTTT.

The J gene is TRBJ2-4, the V gene TRBV4-2, with a possible D match to TRBD2 (5 bases). V was shortened by 1 base and J by 0 bases, with 10 bases between the two germline ends. The CDR3 has 16 amino acids. Germline values: CDR1 LGHNA, CDR2 YNFKEQ. The CDR3 nucleotides read TGTGCCAGCAGCCAAGGGTCGGGGATAGCCAAAAACATTCAGTACTTC. This sequence encodes CASSQGSGIAKNIQYF.

In nucleotides, the CDR3 is TGTGCCAGCAGCCGACCCAGGGGGCGGAACACTGAAGCTTTCTTT. This sequence encodes CASSRPRGRNTEAFF. The gene calls are TRBV28 and TRBJ1-1; the match to TRBD1 covers 8 bases. CDR1 and CDR2 (germline): MDHEN, SYDVKM. CDR3 length equals 15 residues. V gave up 6 bases and J gave up 1 base; unmatched junction bases: 7. The complete variable domain, with remaining parts taken from reference TRBV28 and TRBJ1-1, reads DVKVTQSSRYLVKRTGEKVFLECVQDMDHENMFWYRQDPGLGLRLIYFSYDVKMKEKGDIPEGYSVSREKKERFSLILESASTNQTSMYLCASSRPRGRNTEAFFGQGTRLTVV.

Comments on this clone: This specimen includes other DNA sequences encoding the same CDR3. V usage is TRBV30 and J usage is TRBJ1-2; D perhaps matches TRBD1 (6 bases). Trimming left V 2 bases short and J 8 bases short, with 12 bases between. CDR3 length equals 12 residues. The germline V gene encodes CDR1 GTSNPN and CDR2 SVGIG (reference sequence). Here the CDR3 reads CAWSPGGPGYTF. DNA for the CDR3: TGTGCCTGGAGTCCTGGGGGGCCGGGCTACACCTTC.

This chain joins TRBV12-5 and TRBJ2-2; D remains ambiguous. This CDR3 is 16 amino acids long. Germline CDR1 reads LGHNT; CDR2 reads FRNRAP. V was trimmed by 0 bases and J by 6 bases, leaving 14 bases between them. CDR3 sequence reads: CASGLVVARLPGELFF. In DNA form, the CDR3 reads TGTGCTAGTGGTTTGGTCGTAGCCAGGCTCCCCGGGGAGCTGTTTTTT.

The J gene is TRBJ1-2, the V gene TRBV19, with D perhaps TRBD1 (5 bases). The CDR3 sequence is 17 residues long. Trimming cost V 7 bases and J 1 base, with 22 bases left between them. Germline CDR1 and CDR2: LNHDA and SQIVND (reference sequence). In DNA form, the CDR3 reads TGTGCCAGTAACAAGAGAATGGCCCGGGGGGGTAACTATGGCTACACCTTC. Amino acid sequence: CASNKRMARGGNYGYTF.

DNA of the CDR3: TGTGCCACCAGCAGTCTTACGAATCTCCCTGATGCCTACGAGCAGTACTTC. It encodes CATSSLTNLPDAYEQYF. The chain links TRBV15 to TRBJ2-7; no clear D. The CDR3 extends over 17 amino acids. Trimming cost V 3 bases and J 2 bases, with 20 bases left between them. The germline CDR1 and CDR2 sequences are LNHNV and YYDKDF (reference sequence).